The entry below gives a single T cell receptor beta chain sequence along with its context. The sample comes from a study of blood T cells in healthy people across ages. CDR1 SGHTA and CDR2 FQGNSA come from the germline V gene. Unmatched junction bases numbered 7, after V lost 6 bases and J lost 4 bases. The CDR3 totals 15 residues. In each sample, at least 6.5 million PBMCs were isolated. Per individual sample, total RNA of at least 5.5 micrograms was extracted. Combining a sample-barcoded 5' primer with a J-beta primer mix, a second PCR ran for roughly 7 to 12 cycles. Every cDNA was tagged by a template-switch adaptor with 12 random nucleotides. TCRdb re-analysed the 5' RACE reads in MiXCR, keeping a single row per CDR3 protein. This repertoire shows over 950,000 distinct CDR3 sequences, roughly two fifths found once; its top ten account for around 13%.

This receptor was obtained from a man aged 18 to 30 in good health. The chain employs TRBV7-2 and TRBJ2-3; 10 nucleotides align to TRBD2. The sample taken for sequencing was blood. The CDR3 region has the DNA TGTGCCAGCAGTTCCAGCGGGGGGGCCGCAGATACGCAGTATTTT. Its protein is CASSSSGGAADTQYF.